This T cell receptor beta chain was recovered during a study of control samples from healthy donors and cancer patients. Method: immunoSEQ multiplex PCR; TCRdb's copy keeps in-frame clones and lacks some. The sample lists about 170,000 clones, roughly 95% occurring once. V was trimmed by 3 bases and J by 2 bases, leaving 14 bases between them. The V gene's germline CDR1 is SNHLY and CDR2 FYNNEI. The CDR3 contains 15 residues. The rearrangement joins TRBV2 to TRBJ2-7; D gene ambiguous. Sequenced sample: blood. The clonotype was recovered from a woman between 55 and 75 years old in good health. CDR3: CASSESLAETYEQYF. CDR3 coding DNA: TGTGCCAGCAGTGAGTCCCTGGCGGAAACCTACGAGCAGTACTTC.